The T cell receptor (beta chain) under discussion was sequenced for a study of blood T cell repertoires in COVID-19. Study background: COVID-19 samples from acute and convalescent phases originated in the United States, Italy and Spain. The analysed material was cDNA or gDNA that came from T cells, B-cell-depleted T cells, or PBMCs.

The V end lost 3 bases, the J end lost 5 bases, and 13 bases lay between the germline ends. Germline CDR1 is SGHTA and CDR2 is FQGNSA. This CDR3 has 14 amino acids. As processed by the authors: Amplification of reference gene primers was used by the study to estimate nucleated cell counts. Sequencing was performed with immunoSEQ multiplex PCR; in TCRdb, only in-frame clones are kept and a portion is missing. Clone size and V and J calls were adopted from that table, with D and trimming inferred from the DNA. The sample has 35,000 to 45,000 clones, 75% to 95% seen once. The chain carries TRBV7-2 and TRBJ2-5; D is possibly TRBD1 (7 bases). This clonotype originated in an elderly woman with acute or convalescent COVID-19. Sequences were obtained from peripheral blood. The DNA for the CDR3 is TGTGCCAGCAGCTTTCAGGGGGGCGTGGAGACCCAGTACTTC. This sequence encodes CASSFQGGVETQYF.